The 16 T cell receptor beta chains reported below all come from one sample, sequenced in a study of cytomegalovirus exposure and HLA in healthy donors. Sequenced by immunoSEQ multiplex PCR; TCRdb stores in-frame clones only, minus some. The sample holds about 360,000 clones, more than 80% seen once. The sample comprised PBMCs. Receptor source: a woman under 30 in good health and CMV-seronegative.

CDR3 loop: CASSQDGQAANYGYTF. The DNA for the CDR3 is TGTGCCAGCAGCCAAGACGGCCAGGCCGCTAACTATGGCTACACCTTC. The rearrangement joins TRBV4-2 to TRBJ1-2; no definite D call. CDR1 and CDR2 (germline): LGHNA, YNFKEQ. The CDR3 extends over 16 amino acids. With 0 bases removed from V and 0 bases from J, the gap between germline ends came to 11 bases.

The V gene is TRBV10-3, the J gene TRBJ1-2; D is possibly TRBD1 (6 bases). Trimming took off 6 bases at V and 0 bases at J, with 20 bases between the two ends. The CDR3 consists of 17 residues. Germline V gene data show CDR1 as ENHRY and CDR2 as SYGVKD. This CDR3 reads CAISTGGHLGANYGYTF. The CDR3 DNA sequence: TGTGCCATCAGCACGGGGGGACACCTGGGTGCTAACTATGGCTACACCTTC.

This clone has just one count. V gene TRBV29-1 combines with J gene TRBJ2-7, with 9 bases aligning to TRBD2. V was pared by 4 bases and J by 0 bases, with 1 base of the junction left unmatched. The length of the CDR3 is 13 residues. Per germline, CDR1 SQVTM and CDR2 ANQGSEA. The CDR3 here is CSVVSGSSYEQYF. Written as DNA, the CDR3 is TGCAGCGTTGTTAGCGGGAGCTCCTACGAGCAGTACTTC.

CDR3: CASSQGRQGAGNTIYF. As DNA, the CDR3 is TGTGCCAGCAGCCAAGGTAGACAGGGGGCAGGAAACACCATATATTTT. The chain has TRBV4-2 and TRBJ1-3, with 10 bases identical to TRBD1. This CDR3 spans 16 amino acids. With 1 base clipped from V and 4 bases from J, the junction kept 4 bases outside the gene matches. Germline CDR1 is LGHNA and CDR2 is YNFKEQ.

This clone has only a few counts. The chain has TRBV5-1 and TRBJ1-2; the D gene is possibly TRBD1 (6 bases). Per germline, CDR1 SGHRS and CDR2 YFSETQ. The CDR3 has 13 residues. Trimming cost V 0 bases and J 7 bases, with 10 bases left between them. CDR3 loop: CASSLEGVVGYTF. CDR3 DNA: TGCGCCAGCAGCTTGGAGGGGGTTGTTGGCTACACCTTC.

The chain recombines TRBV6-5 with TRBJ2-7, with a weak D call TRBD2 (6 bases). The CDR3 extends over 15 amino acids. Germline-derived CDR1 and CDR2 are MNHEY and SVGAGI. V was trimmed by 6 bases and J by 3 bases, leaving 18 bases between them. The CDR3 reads CASRYDRGKGYEQYF. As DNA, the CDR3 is TGTGCCAGCAGGTACGACCGGGGGAAGGGCTACGAGCAGTACTTC.

The DNA of the CDR3 is TGTGCCAGCTATGGGCTTCCGGCGCAGTATTTT. Protein product: CASYGLPAQYF. The chain joins TRBV6-1 to TRBJ2-3; D call uncertain. This CDR3 has 11 amino acids. Germline V gene data show CDR1 as MNHNS and CDR2 as SASEGT. Trimming took off 8 bases at V and 10 bases at J, with 13 bases between the two ends.

CDR3 nucleotides: TGCGCCAGCAGCGCCGGACTAGCGGGACTATCCTACAATGAGCAGTTCTTC. It specifies CASSAGLAGLSYNEQFF. J is TRBJ2-1 and V is TRBV5-1, with 12 bases lining up with TRBD2. The CDR3 is made up of 17 amino acids. Germline CDR1 reads SGHRS; CDR2 reads YFSETQ. V was clipped by 4 bases and J by 1 base; unmatched bases: 6.

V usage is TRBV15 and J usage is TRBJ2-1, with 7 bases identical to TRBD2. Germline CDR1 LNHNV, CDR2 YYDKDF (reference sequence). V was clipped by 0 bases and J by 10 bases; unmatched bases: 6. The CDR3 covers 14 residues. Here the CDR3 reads CATSRDSGLDEQFF. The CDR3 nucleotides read TGTGCCACCAGCAGAGATAGCGGGCTGGACGAGCAGTTCTTC.

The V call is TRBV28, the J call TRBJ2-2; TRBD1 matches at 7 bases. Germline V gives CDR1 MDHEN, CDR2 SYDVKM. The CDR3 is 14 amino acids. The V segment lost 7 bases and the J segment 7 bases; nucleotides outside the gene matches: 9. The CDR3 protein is CASIVGGRNGELFF. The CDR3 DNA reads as TGTGCCAGCATAGTAGGGGGCCGAAACGGGGAGCTGTTTTTT. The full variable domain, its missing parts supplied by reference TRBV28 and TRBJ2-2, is DVKVTQSSRYLVKRTGEKVFLECVQDMDHENMFWYRQDPGLGLRLIYFSYDVKMKEKGDIPEGYSVSREKKERFSLILESASTNQTSMYLCASIVGGRNGELFFGEGSRLTVL.

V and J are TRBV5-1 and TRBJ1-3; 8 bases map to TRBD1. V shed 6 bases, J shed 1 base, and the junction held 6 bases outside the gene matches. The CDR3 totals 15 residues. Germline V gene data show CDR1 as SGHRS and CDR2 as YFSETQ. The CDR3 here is CASIQGAFSGNTIYF. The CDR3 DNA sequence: TGCGCCAGCATTCAGGGGGCATTTTCTGGAAACACCATATATTTT.

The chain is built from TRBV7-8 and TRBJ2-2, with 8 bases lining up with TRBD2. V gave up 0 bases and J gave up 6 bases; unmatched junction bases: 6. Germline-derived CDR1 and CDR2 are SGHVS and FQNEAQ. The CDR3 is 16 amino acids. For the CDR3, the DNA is TGTGCCAGCAGCTTAGCGCGCGGGGGGAGGGCCGGGGAGCTGTTTTTT. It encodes CASSLARGGRAGELFF.

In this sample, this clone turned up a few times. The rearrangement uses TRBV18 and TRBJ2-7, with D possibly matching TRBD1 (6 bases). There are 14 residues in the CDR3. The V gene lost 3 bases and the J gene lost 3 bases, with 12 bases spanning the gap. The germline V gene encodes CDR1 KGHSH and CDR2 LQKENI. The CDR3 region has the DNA TGTGCCAGCTCACCTCCGGGACAAGACTACGAGCAGTACTTC. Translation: CASSPPGQDYEQYF.

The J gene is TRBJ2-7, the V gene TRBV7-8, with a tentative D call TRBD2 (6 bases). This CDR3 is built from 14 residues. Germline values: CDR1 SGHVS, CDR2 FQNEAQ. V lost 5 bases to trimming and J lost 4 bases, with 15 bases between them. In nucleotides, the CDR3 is TGTGCCAGCAGCCCGAGACTAGTCTCGTACGAGCAGTACTTC. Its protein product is CASSPRLVSYEQYF.

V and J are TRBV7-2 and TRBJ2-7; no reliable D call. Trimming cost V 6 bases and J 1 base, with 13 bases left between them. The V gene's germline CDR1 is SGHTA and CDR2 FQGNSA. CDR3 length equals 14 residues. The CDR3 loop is CASSSQLESYEQYF. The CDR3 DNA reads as TGTGCCAGCAGTTCTCAACTTGAATCCTACGAGCAGTACTTC.

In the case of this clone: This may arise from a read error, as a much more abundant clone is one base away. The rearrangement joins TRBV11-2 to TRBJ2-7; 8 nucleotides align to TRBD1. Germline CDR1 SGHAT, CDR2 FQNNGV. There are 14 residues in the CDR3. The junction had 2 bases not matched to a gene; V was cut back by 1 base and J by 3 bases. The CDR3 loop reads CASSLGTGSYEQYF. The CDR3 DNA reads TGTGCCAGCAGCTTAGGGACAGGGAGCTACGAGCAGTACTTC.